The TCR beta chain under discussion was sequenced for a study of shared clonotypes between healthy human individuals. Across the study: Plates per donor: three CD4 naive, three CD4 memory, two CD8 naive, one CD8 memory.

Trimming took 5 bases from V and 2 from J; bases not matched to a gene: 11. CDR1 and CDR2 (germline): SGHNT, YYREEE (reference sequence). This CDR3 has 16 residues. Only in-frame clones appear in the TCRdb table, and some are missing; sequencing was by immunoSEQ multiplex PCR. This sample has about 2.4 million clones, with under 95% found just once. This TCR came from a man aged 18 to 30 in good health. Some clones in this sample may be carry-over from other donors' samples. The J gene is TRBJ2-7, the V gene TRBV5-4; TRBD1 aligns across 9 bases. Sequenced material: naive CD4+ T cells from PBMCs. This sample's subset: CD45RA+ positively selected. In DNA, the CDR3 is TGTGCCAGCAGACGGACCGGGACAGGGCTACCCTACGAGCAGTACTTC. It is translated as CASRRTGTGLPYEQYF. Variable domain in full (rest from reference TRBV5-4 and TRBJ2-7): ETGVTQSPTHLIKTRGQQVTLRCSSQSGHNTVSWYQQALGQGPQFIFQYYREEENGRGNFPPRFSGLQFPNYSSELNVNALELDDSALYLCASRRTGTGLPYEQYFGPGTRLTVT.